The 23 T cell receptor beta chains presented below share a single source sample, sequenced in a study of early T cells in non-severe SARS-CoV-2 infection. A single record per CDR3 protein comes from TCRdb applying MiXCR to the 5' RACE reads. This repertoire shows approximately 47,000 distinct CDR3 sequences, roughly 6.2% found once; its top ten account for around 7%. Material: whole blood, obtained at baseline. These receptors were taken from an adult who was a healthcare worker with PCR-confirmed SARS-CoV-2 infection or an uninfected control (not recorded which).

This clonotype was recorded many times. The chain recombines TRBV6-1 with TRBJ2-7; perhaps TRBD2 as D (5 bases). The CDR3 totals 12 residues. Trimming stripped 6 bases from V and 1 base from J, with 7 bases between. The germline CDR1 and CDR2 sequences are MNHNS and SASEGT. Here the CDR3 reads CASRDSSYEQYF. CDR3 nucleotides: TGTGCCAGCAGGGACTCTTCCTACGAGCAGTACTTC.

This clonotype was counted a few times. This chain links TRBV25-1 with TRBJ2-5, with 14 bases fitting TRBD2. With V trimmed by 5 bases and J by 5 bases, 10 bases remained unmatched. The CDR3 totals 17 residues. Germline V gives CDR1 MGHDK, CDR2 SYGVNS. CDR3 nucleotide sequence: TGTGCCAGCAGTTCCGGACTAGCGGGAGGCTGGAGGGAGACCCAGTACTTC. Protein product: CASSSGLAGGWRETQYF.

There are many counts of this clonotype. The chain joins TRBV6-1 to TRBJ1-2; no reliable D call. V was cut by 7 bases and J by 8 bases, with 14 bases left in between. Germline CDR1 and CDR2: MNHNS and SASEGT. This CDR3 has 12 amino acids. The CDR3 DNA reads TGTGCCAGCAATTCGGGAGTCCAAGGCTACACCTTC. Translation gives CASNSGVQGYTF.

This clonotype came up many times. The rearrangement uses TRBV10-3 and TRBJ2-5, with 9 bases lining up with TRBD1. Germline V gene sequence: CDR1 ENHRY, CDR2 SYGVKD. The ends lost 4 bases at V and 2 bases at J; junction bases unmatched: 2. The CDR3 sequence is 14 residues long. CDR3 nucleotide sequence: TGTGCCATCAGTGCGGACAGGGGTCAAGAGACCCAGTACTTC. This translates into CAISADRGQETQYF.

The chain carries TRBV6-6 and TRBJ2-7; 7 bases match TRBD2. Looked up from germline, CDR1 is MNHNY and CDR2 is SVGAGI (reference sequence). J gave up 5 bases and V 9 bases, and 19 bases lay outside the gene matches. There are 16 residues in the CDR3. CDR3 coding DNA: TGTGCCAGAGGCGGGGGTTTCGTGGGAGTGGTCGACGAGCAGTACTTC. Its protein product is CARGGGFVGVVDEQYF.

The sample holds many counts of this clonotype. The chain links TRBV29-1 to TRBJ2-1; D is unresolved. In germline, CDR1 is SQVTM, CDR2 ANQGSEA. Trimming took 6 bases from V and 4 from J, leaving 7 bases between them. This CDR3 is 11 amino acids long. The CDR3 DNA follows: TGCAGCGTGTCCCTTTACAATGAGCAGTTCTTC. It encodes CSVSLYNEQFF.

This clonotype turned up a few times. This chain uses TRBV6-1 with TRBJ1-1; D is uncertain. The germline gives CDR1 MNHNS, CDR2 SASEGT. This CDR3 is 15 amino acids long. V gave up 2 bases and J gave up 7 bases, with 17 bases separating them. The CDR3 region is CASSERSSPWGEAFF. The CDR3 DNA sequence: TGTGCCAGCAGTGAAAGGTCCTCGCCCTGGGGTGAAGCTTTCTTT.

The CDR3: CASSSPLAGVPDTQYF. The CDR3, as DNA: TGCGCCAGCAGTTCCCCCCTAGCGGGAGTACCAGATACGCAGTATTTT. This chain connects TRBV5-1 to TRBJ2-3, with TRBD2 matching 10 bases. The CDR3 loop spans 16 amino acids. In germline, CDR1 is SGHRS, CDR2 YFSETQ. J was trimmed by 4 bases and V by 5 bases; bases with no gene match: 10. The full variable domain, with the rest looked up from reference TRBV5-1 and TRBJ2-3, is KAGVTQTPRYLIKTRGQQVTLSCSPISGHRSVSWYQQTPGQGLQFLFEYFSETQRNKGNFPGRFSGRQFSNSRSEMNVSTLELGDSALYLCASSSPLAGVPDTQYFGPGTRLTVL.

This clonotype was seen ten or more times. The chain recombines TRBV7-2 with TRBJ2-5; the D is unclear. CDR1 is SGHTA and CDR2 is FQGNSA in the germline V gene. Trimming removed 5 bases from V and 0 bases from J, with 1 base in between. This CDR3 contains 11 residues. The DNA of the CDR3 is TGTGCCAGCAGCAACCAAGAGACCCAGTACTTC. Encoded protein: CASSNQETQYF.

This clonotype was recorded many times. This rearrangement joins TRBV29-1 to TRBJ2-3; 7 nucleotides line up with TRBD1. CDR1 is SQVTM and CDR2 is ANQGSEA in the germline V gene. The CDR3 extends over 18 amino acids. V was clipped by 4 bases and J by 0 bases; unmatched bases: 16. As DNA, the CDR3 is TGCAGCGTTGTTGGGACAGACCACCCGACGTCTAGCACAGATACGCAGTATTTT. It translates to CSVVGTDHPTSSTDTQYF.

The table lists this clonotype with a few counts. The chain links TRBV7-2 to TRBJ1-1; the match to TRBD1 covers 8 bases. Germline loops: CDR1 SGHTA, CDR2 FQGNSA. Trimming took 1 base from V and 7 from J; bases not matched to a gene: 5. The CDR3 runs 14 residues. CDR3 residues: CASSLGRGQDEAFF. As DNA, the CDR3 is TGTGCCAGCAGCTTAGGCAGGGGGCAAGATGAAGCTTTCTTT.

The sample holds many counts of this clonotype. The chain couples TRBV4-2 to TRBJ1-1; D may be TRBD1 (6 bases). V lost 0 bases and J lost 0, with 17 bases in between. CDR3 size: 18 residues. CDR1 LGHNA and CDR2 YNFKEQ come from the germline V gene. This CDR3 reads CASSQEASGTHMNTEAFF. CDR3 bases: TGTGCCAGCAGCCAAGAAGCCTCCGGGACACACATGAACACTGAAGCTTTCTTT.

The chain couples TRBV29-1 to TRBJ2-3, with D unresolved. With 6 bases removed from V and 2 bases from J, the gap between germline ends came to 18 bases. Germline V gene lookup returns CDR1 SQVTM and CDR2 ANQGSEA. This CDR3 spans 15 amino acids. CDR3 loop: CSVAHRASVTDTQYF. The CDR3 region has the DNA TGCAGCGTGGCCCATCGGGCTTCCGTCACAGATACGCAGTATTTT.

The chain recombines TRBV4-3 with TRBJ2-2, with 8 bases that match TRBD2. The ends lost 1 base at V and 0 bases at J; junction bases unmatched: 4. The CDR3 runs 17 residues. CDR1 is LGHNA, CDR2 YSLEER, per germline. The CDR3 protein is CASSQVPGLANTGELFF. The CDR3 DNA reads TGCGCCAGCAGCCAAGTGCCGGGACTAGCGAACACCGGGGAGCTGTTTTTT.

This clonotype was recorded at least ten times. V usage is TRBV30 and J usage is TRBJ1-1; D gene ambiguous. CDR1 is GTSNPN and CDR2 is SVGIG in the germline V gene (reference sequence). The CDR3 has 11 residues. V was trimmed by 0 bases and J by 5 bases, leaving 4 bases between them. CDR3 sequence: CAWSVKTEAFF. The CDR3 DNA sequence: TGTGCCTGGAGTGTAAAAACTGAAGCTTTCTTT.

This clonotype was counted many times. This chain connects TRBV28 to TRBJ1-1; D remains ambiguous. Germline CDR1 MDHEN, CDR2 SYDVKM. The CDR3 is 12 amino acids. V was cut by 6 bases and J by 4 bases, with 9 bases left in between. CDR3 nucleotides: TGTGCCAGCAGCACTTCAGGCACTGAAGCTTTCTTT. This encodes CASSTSGTEAFF. The full variable domain, rest sourced from reference TRBV28 and TRBJ1-1, is DVKVTQSSRYLVKRTGEKVFLECVQDMDHENMFWYRQDPGLGLRLIYFSYDVKMKEKGDIPEGYSVSREKKERFSLILESASTNQTSMYLCASSTSGTEAFFGQGTRLTVV.

This rearrangement joins TRBV28 to TRBJ2-7; D assignment may be TRBD1 or TRBD2 (5 bases each). V was clipped by 6 bases and J by 3 bases, with 15 bases between them. The germline V gene has CDR1 MDHEN and CDR2 SYDVKM. The CDR3 sequence is 14 residues long. The CDR3 region is CASRSPGRIYEQYF. The DNA of the CDR3 is TGTGCCAGCAGATCGCCGGGACGGATCTACGAGCAGTACTTC. The full variable domain, with the rest looked up from reference TRBV28 and TRBJ2-7, is DVKVTQSSRYLVKRTGEKVFLECVQDMDHENMFWYRQDPGLGLRLIYFSYDVKMKEKGDIPEGYSVSREKKERFSLILESASTNQTSMYLCASRSPGRIYEQYFGPGTRLTVT.

This clonotype showed up just a few times. The V call is TRBV5-6, the J call TRBJ1-1; 9 nucleotides line up with TRBD1. The trim removed 3 bases at V and 5 bases at J, leaving 5 bases unmatched. CDR3 size: 14 residues. The germline gives CDR1 SGHDT, CDR2 YYEEEE. CDR3 residues: CASSWGQGVTEAFF. DNA of the CDR3: TGTGCCAGCAGCTGGGGACAGGGTGTGACTGAAGCTTTCTTT.

This clonotype was detected only a few times. The chain combines TRBV28 with TRBJ1-2; D is undetermined. V was clipped by 6 bases and J by 0 bases, with 14 bases between them. This CDR3 has 15 residues. CDR1 and CDR2 (germline): MDHEN, SYDVKM. The CDR3: CASRQHGRSNYGYTF. The CDR3 DNA reads as TGTGCCAGCAGACAACACGGCCGCTCTAACTATGGCTACACCTTC.

This clonotype was observed at least ten times. This chain connects TRBV28 to TRBJ2-7, with D hard to call. Per germline, CDR1 MDHEN and CDR2 SYDVKM. The CDR3 length is 14 residues. The ends were cut back, 1 base at V and 3 bases at J, with 10 bases in the middle. The CDR3: CASSLSSRIYEQYF. As DNA, the CDR3 is TGTGCCAGCAGTTTATCGAGCAGGATCTACGAGCAGTACTTC.

This clonotype has at least ten counts. This chain uses TRBV6-4 with TRBJ2-1; possible D gene TRBD1, 5 bases. Trimming took off 6 bases at V and 9 bases at J, with 24 bases between the two ends. CDR3 length equals 16 residues. In germline, CDR1 is MRHNA, CDR2 SNTAGT. The CDR3 nucleotides are TGTGCCAGCAGCGCACGATTAGGGGCCTCCCACGGTGAGCAGTTCTTC. Translation gives CASSARLGASHGEQFF.

Concerning this clonotype: Being one base from a much bigger clone, this may be a read error. The V and J genes are TRBV28 and TRBJ2-1; D not certain. The V gene lost 2 bases and the J gene lost 10 bases, with 9 bases spanning the gap. Germline V gene lookup returns CDR1 MDHEN and CDR2 SYDVKM. CDR3 length: 12 residues. The CDR3 sequence: CASSLQVREQFF. The CDR3 coding sequence is TGTGCCAGCAGTTTACAAGTCAGAGAGCAGTTCTTC.

This clonotype appeared a few times. This chain joins TRBV6-6 and TRBJ2-7; tentatively, D is TRBD1 (6 bases). The V gene's germline CDR1 is MNHNY and CDR2 SVGAGI (reference sequence). This CDR3 has 14 amino acids. V gave up 0 bases and J gave up 5 bases, with 11 bases separating them. Written as DNA, the CDR3 is TGTGCCAGCAGTTACTCGAGGGACAACGACGAGCAGTACTTC. It encodes CASSYSRDNDEQYF.